This T cell receptor beta chain comes out of a study of blood T cell repertoires in COVID-19. Across the whole study: Sites in the United States, Italy and Spain provided acute and convalescent COVID-19 samples. In each case, the material was cDNA or gDNA derived from T cells, B-cell-depleted T cells, or PBMCs.

This CDR3 spans 13 amino acids. Trimming shortened V by 7 bases and J by 0 bases, and 10 bases separated the two germline ends. CDR1 is SNHLY and CDR2 is FYNNEI in the germline V gene. In the study's own analysis: Reference gene primer amplification gave nucleated cell count estimates. The repertoire was sequenced with immunoSEQ multiplex PCR; TCRdb's copy has only in-frame clones and lacks some. The D gene and trimming were derived from the DNA, and the V and J assignments and clone size from that table. The sample consists of 450,000 to 500,000 clones, 70% to 90% of them appearing once. V is TRBV2 and J is TRBJ2-7, with D perhaps TRBD2 (5 bases). This clonotype was obtained from a human donor in a cohort sampled during active COVID-19. Sequenced input: peripheral blood. CDR3 sequence (DNA): TGTGCCAGCAAGCAGCGGAGCTCCTACGAGCAGTACTTC. It specifies CASKQRSSYEQYF.